This T cell receptor beta chain was captured by sequencing in a study of blood T cell repertoires in COVID-19. At the level of the study: Specimens from acute and convalescent COVID-19 originated in the United States, Italy and Spain. The cDNA or gDNA used as material had been derived from T cells, B-cell-depleted T cells, or PBMCs.

Original handling: Counts of nucleated cells, estimated from reference gene primer amplification, were obtained. Produced via immunoSEQ multiplex PCR; TCRdb's table is partial and in-frame only. V and J calls and clone size are those listed in that table; D and trimming were worked out from the DNA. The sample has around 30,000 clones; around four fifths are singletons. V shed 7 bases and J 4 bases; nucleotides not matched to a gene: 6. Germline values: CDR1 MNHEY, CDR2 SVGAGI. The CDR3 is 13 residues long. The receptor comes from a woman in her 70s with active or convalescent COVID-19. Sequenced input: peripheral blood. The chain combines TRBV6-5 with TRBJ1-1; TRBD1 aligns across 7 bases. DNA of the CDR3: TGTGCCAGCATTGTGGGACAGACCACTGAAGCTTTCTTT. Its translation is CASIVGQTTEAFF.